The 24 T cell receptor beta chains given below trace back to one sample, sequenced in a study of shared clonotypes between healthy human individuals. Measured with immunoSEQ multiplex PCR; TCRdb has only the in-frame clones, and not every one. This repertoire shows under 700,000 clones, around 95% found once; its top ten account for over 0.095%. CD45RO-negative, CCR7-positively selected cells formed the naive CD8 fraction, excluding terminally differentiated effector memory CD45RA+ cells. The material sequenced was naive CD8+ T cells sorted from blood. The receptors originated from a woman aged 30 to 39 in good health.

CDR3 nucleotide sequence: TGTGCCAGTAGTATGGCGGGACTAGTTTACGAGCAGTACTTC. As protein: CASSMAGLVYEQYF. The gene calls are TRBV19 and TRBJ2-7; 8 bases are shared with TRBD2. Germline V gene data show CDR1 as LNHDA and CDR2 as SQIVND (reference sequence). V shed 3 bases, J shed 4 bases, and the junction held 5 bases outside the gene matches. This CDR3 contains 14 residues.

The rearrangement links TRBV5-8 to TRBJ1-6; D is undetermined. Trimming removed 4 bases from V and 10 bases from J, with 15 bases in between. The CDR3 loop spans 14 amino acids. Germline loops: CDR1 SGHTS, CDR2 YDEGEE. The CDR3 DNA sequence: TGTGCCAGCAGCCCCCAGAGGGTAGGGTCACCCCTCCACTTT. Translation gives CASSPQRVGSPLHF.

J is TRBJ2-7 and V is TRBV6-1; 7 bases fit TRBD1. Trimming took 8 bases from V and 2 from J; bases not matched to a gene: 9. The CDR3 spans 14 residues. From germline, CDR1 is MNHNS and CDR2 SASEGT. Written as DNA, the CDR3 is TGTGCCAGCCCAAGGACAGGCCTCACCTACGAGCAGTACTTC. Its protein product is CASPRTGLTYEQYF.

This chain links TRBV5-4 with TRBJ2-1, with D hard to call. Per the germline V gene, CDR1 is SGHNT and CDR2 is YYREEE (reference sequence). The ends were cut back, 0 bases at V and 0 bases at J, with 7 bases in the middle. The CDR3 runs 15 residues. CDR3 in DNA: TGTGCCAGCAGCTTGGAGGGTAGCTCCTACAATGAGCAGTTCTTC. This codes for CASSLEGSSYNEQFF.

In its sample, this clone was seen a few times. The V gene is TRBV6-5, the J gene TRBJ1-2; D is uncertain. Germline CDR1 and CDR2: MNHEY and SVGAGI. The CDR3 length is 13 residues. V was clipped by 6 bases and J by 4 bases, with 12 bases between them. CDR3: CASSLTDTYGYTF. The CDR3, as DNA: TGTGCCAGCAGCCTGACCGACACCTATGGCTACACCTTC.

About this clone: At the DNA level, this CDR3 is encoded by other sequences in the same sample as well. J is TRBJ2-7 and V is TRBV19; 8 bases map to TRBD2. The CDR3 loop spans 15 amino acids. In germline, CDR1 is LNHDA, CDR2 SQIVND (reference sequence). With V trimmed by 0 bases and J by 2 bases, 3 bases remained unmatched. The CDR3 coding sequence is TGTGCCAGTAGTATAGAGAGCGGGAGAACCTACGAGCAGTACTTC. It specifies CASSIESGRTYEQYF.

The chain joins TRBV7-2 to TRBJ1-1; maybe TRBD1 (6 bases). CDR1 and CDR2 (germline): SGHTA, FQGNSA. Deletions cut 5 bases from V and 3 bases from J, with 13 bases between. The CDR3 is made up of 14 amino acids. CDR3 DNA sequence: TGTGCCAGCAGCGACCCCTCAGGGGACACTGAAGCTTTCTTT. It codes for CASSDPSGDTEAFF.

The chain links TRBV5-1 to TRBJ2-1, with 8 bases that match TRBD2. Per the germline V gene, CDR1 is SGHRS and CDR2 is YFSETQ. V was pared by 2 bases and J by 4 bases, with 5 bases of the junction left unmatched. The CDR3 covers 15 residues. The CDR3 sequence: CASSFREGSYNEQFF. The CDR3 bases are TGCGCCAGCAGCTTCCGGGAGGGTTCGTACAATGAGCAGTTCTTC.

This clone has only one observation. The V gene is TRBV6-5, the J gene TRBJ2-7; D remains unclear. The V end was cut by 2 bases, the J end by 2 bases, with 10 bases between. The CDR3 loop spans 14 amino acids. Germline CDR1 is MNHEY and CDR2 is SVGAGI. CDR3 coding DNA: TGTGCCAGCAGTTACGCTCCAGACGCCTACGAGCAGTACTTC. Translating gives CASSYAPDAYEQYF.

J is TRBJ2-7 and V is TRBV4-1; D is ambiguous. Germline V gene lookup returns CDR1 MGHRA and CDR2 YSYEKL. The CDR3 loop spans 14 amino acids. V lost 0 bases and J lost 1, with 7 bases in between. CDR3 sequence: CASSQEMGSYEQYF. CDR3 sequence (DNA): TGCGCCAGCAGCCAAGAAATGGGGTCCTACGAGCAGTACTTC.

The chain uses TRBV5-4 and TRBJ1-1; possibly TRBD1 for D (6 bases). This CDR3 has 11 amino acids. The V gene's germline CDR1 is SGHNT and CDR2 YYREEE (reference sequence). Trimming pared 4 bases from V and 6 bases from J, leaving 7 bases between. DNA of the CDR3: TGTGCCAGCAGCCAGGGGTCTGAAGCTTTCTTT. Amino acid sequence: CASSQGSEAFF.

The chain employs TRBV28 and TRBJ2-1; D uncertain. Trimming took 2 bases from V and 7 from J, leaving 12 bases between them. Germline values: CDR1 MDHEN, CDR2 SYDVKM. This CDR3 is 14 amino acids long. CDR3 residues: CASSLQAPTNEQFF. DNA of the CDR3: TGTGCCAGCAGTTTACAGGCTCCTACGAATGAGCAGTTCTTC.

The CDR3 nucleotides are TGCGCCAGCAGCCCGCAGGCGTGGACAGGGGGCTTAAAGTACAATGAGCAGTTCTTC. It yields the protein CASSPQAWTGGLKYNEQFF. The genes are TRBV5-1 and TRBJ2-1; 11 positions agree with TRBD1. V shed 4 bases, J shed 4 bases, and the junction held 16 bases outside the gene matches. The CDR3 sequence is 19 residues long. Germline lookup yields CDR1 SGHRS and CDR2 YFSETQ.

V usage is TRBV10-3 and J usage is TRBJ2-3, with 10 bases matching TRBD1. In germline, CDR1 is ENHRY, CDR2 SYGVKD. V trimming: 3 bases; J trimming: 3 bases; junction bases outside the gene matches: 3. This CDR3 is 15 amino acids long. CDR3 in amino acids: CAISEPGQGTDTQYF. In nucleotides, the CDR3 is TGTGCCATCAGTGAACCGGGACAGGGGACAGATACGCAGTATTTT.

The chain has TRBV27 and TRBJ2-3; 9 nucleotides match TRBD1. V gave up 6 bases and J gave up 4 bases; unmatched junction bases: 5. The germline CDR1 and CDR2 sequences are MNHEY and SMNVEV (reference sequence). The CDR3 sequence is 14 residues long. As DNA, the CDR3 is TGTGCCAGCAGACGACAGGGGGAATCAGATACGCAGTATTTT. This sequence encodes CASRRQGESDTQYF.

V usage is TRBV5-4 and J usage is TRBJ2-4; possibly TRBD1 for D (5 bases). The ends were cut back, 4 bases at V and 6 bases at J, with 17 bases in the middle. CDR3 length: 15 residues. Germline CDR1 and CDR2: SGHNT and YYREEE (reference sequence). CDR3 in amino acids: CASSPSVGVGNIQYF. The CDR3 DNA reads as TGTGCCAGCAGCCCCTCGGTAGGGGTCGGAAACATTCAGTACTTC. Combining the CDR3 with reference TRBV5-4 and TRBJ2-4 gives the whole variable domain ETGVTQSPTHLIKTRGQQVTLRCSSQSGHNTVSWYQQALGQGPQFIFQYYREEENGRGNFPPRFSGLQFPNYSSELNVNALELDDSALYLCASSPSVGVGNIQYFGAGTRLSVL.

The chain has TRBV27 and TRBJ2-7; 8 positions match TRBD1. The CDR3 covers 16 residues. Trimming removed 6 bases from V and 0 bases from J; junction bases left unmatched: 10. The germline V gene encodes CDR1 MNHEY and CDR2 SMNVEV (reference sequence). The CDR3 DNA sequence: TGTGCCAGCAGCCCTTCGCCGACAGGGGCCTCCTACGAGCAGTACTTC. Residues: CASSPSPTGASYEQYF.

CDR3 nucleotides: TGCGCCAGCAGCCTCAGACTAGCGGGAGGCTCCTACGAGCAGTACTTC. Amino acids: CASSLRLAGGSYEQYF. The J gene is TRBJ2-5, the V gene TRBV4-1; TRBD2 matches 13 bases. The J call may be incorrect, as the DNA end agrees better with TRBJ2-7. The CDR3 is made up of 16 amino acids. The germline V gene has CDR1 MGHRA and CDR2 YSYEKL.

The J gene is TRBJ1-1, the V gene TRBV9; tentative D call: TRBD1 (5 bases). CDR3 length: 14 residues. The V gene lost 3 bases and the J gene lost 4 bases, with 13 bases spanning the gap. Germline V gene sequence: CDR1 SGDLS, CDR2 YYNGEE. Here the CDR3 reads CASSAAGSTTEAFF. The CDR3 DNA sequence: TGTGCCAGCAGCGCCGCAGGGTCGACCACTGAAGCTTTCTTT.

This clone is a singleton in its sample. The CDR3 nucleotides read TGTGCCAGCAGCCAAGCATTGGGAGGAGGTTCTACCGGGGAGCTGTTTTTT. Its translation is CASSQALGGGSTGELFF. This rearrangement joins TRBV4-2 to TRBJ2-2; D is perhaps TRBD2 (6 bases). Germline-derived CDR1 and CDR2 are LGHNA and YNFKEQ. The ends were cut back, 1 base at V and 5 bases at J, with 17 bases in the middle. CDR3 length: 17 residues.

This chain uses TRBV11-2 with TRBJ2-3, with D perhaps TRBD1 or TRBD2 (5 bases each). Germline-derived CDR1 and CDR2 are SGHAT and FQNNGV. The V end was cut by 6 bases, the J end by 2 bases, with 18 bases between. This CDR3 spans 16 amino acids. CDR3 nucleotide sequence: TGTGCCAGCAGGGGGGTTTTTGAAGGGGACACAGATACGCAGTATTTT. It yields the protein CASRGVFEGDTDTQYF.

This chain uses TRBV25-1 with TRBJ1-1, with D hard to call. There are 12 residues in the CDR3. Germline CDR1 MGHDK, CDR2 SYGVNS. Trimming removed 1 base at V and 1 base at J, with 1 base between. In nucleotides, the CDR3 is TGTGCCAGCAGTGAATGGAACACTGAAGCTTTCTTT. Translating it yields CASSEWNTEAFF.

The V call is TRBV14, the J call TRBJ2-7, with D unresolved. V was cut by 2 bases and J by 2 bases, with 19 bases left in between. Germline V lookup: CDR1 SGHDN, CDR2 FVKESK. The CDR3 sequence is 17 residues long. CDR3 nucleotide sequence: TGTGCCAGCAGCCAACAGAACCCCTACCGCAGTCCCTACGAGCAGTACTTC. Its protein is CASSQQNPYRSPYEQYF.

Only a few counts were recorded for this clone. The sample holds other DNA sequences that translate to the same CDR3. This chain uses TRBV27 with TRBJ2-3; D is undetermined. V lost 4 bases and J 2 bases, leaving 1 base between the germline ends. Germline V gene lookup returns CDR1 MNHEY and CDR2 SMNVEV (reference sequence). The CDR3 extends over 11 amino acids. The DNA of the CDR3 is TGTGCCAGCAGTTCCACAGATACGCAGTATTTT. This sequence encodes CASSSTDTQYF.